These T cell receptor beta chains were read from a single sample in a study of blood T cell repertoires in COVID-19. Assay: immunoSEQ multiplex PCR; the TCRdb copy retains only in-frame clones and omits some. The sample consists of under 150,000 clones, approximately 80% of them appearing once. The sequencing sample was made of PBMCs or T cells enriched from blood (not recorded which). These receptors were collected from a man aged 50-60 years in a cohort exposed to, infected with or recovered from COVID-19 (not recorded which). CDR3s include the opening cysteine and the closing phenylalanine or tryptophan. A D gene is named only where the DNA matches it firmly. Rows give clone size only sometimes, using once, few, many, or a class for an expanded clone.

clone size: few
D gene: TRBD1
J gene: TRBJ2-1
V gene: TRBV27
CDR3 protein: CASSLGQGRRNEQFF
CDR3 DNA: TGTGCCAGCAGTTTAGGACAGGGGAGGCGAAATGAGCAGTTCTTC

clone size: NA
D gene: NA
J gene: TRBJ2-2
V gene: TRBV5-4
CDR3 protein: CASSATIYAGELFF
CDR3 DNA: TGTGCCAGCAGCGCGACTATTTACGCCGGGGAGCTGTTTTTT

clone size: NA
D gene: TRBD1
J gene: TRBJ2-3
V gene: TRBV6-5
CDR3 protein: CASSRSTGNTDTQYF
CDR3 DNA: TGTGCCAGCAGTCGTTCGACAGGGAATACAGATACGCAGTATTTT

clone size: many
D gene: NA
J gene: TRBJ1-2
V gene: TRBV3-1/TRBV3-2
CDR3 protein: CASSQYSRGYTF
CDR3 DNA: TGTGCCAGCAGCCAGTACTCACGAGGCTACACCTTC

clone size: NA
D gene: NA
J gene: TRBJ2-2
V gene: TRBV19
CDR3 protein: CASSIDALATTGELFF
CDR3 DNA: TGTGCCAGTAGTATAGATGCACTAGCTACAACCGGGGAGCTGTTTTTT

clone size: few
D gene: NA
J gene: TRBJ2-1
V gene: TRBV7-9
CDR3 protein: CASSPTDFDHNEQFF
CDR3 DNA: TGTGCCAGCAGCCCGACAGACTTTGACCACAATGAGCAGTTCTTC

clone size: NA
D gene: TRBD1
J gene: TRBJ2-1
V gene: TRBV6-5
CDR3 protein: CASAGTVNNEQFF
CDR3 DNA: TGTGCCAGCGCCGGGACAGTAAACAATGAGCAGTTCTTC

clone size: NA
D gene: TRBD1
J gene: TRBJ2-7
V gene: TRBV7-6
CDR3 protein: CASSYTGTGDEQYF
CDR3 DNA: TGTGCCAGCAGCTATACCGGGACAGGAGACGAGCAGTACTTC

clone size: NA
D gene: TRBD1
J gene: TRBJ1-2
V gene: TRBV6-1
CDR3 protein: CASSEGQGEAYGYTF
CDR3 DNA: TGTGCCAGCAGTGAAGGACAGGGGGAGGCCTATGGCTACACCTTC

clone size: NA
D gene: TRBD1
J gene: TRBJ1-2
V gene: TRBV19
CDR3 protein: CASSIYGGQVYGYTF
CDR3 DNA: TGTGCCAGTAGTATCTATGGGGGACAGGTCTATGGCTACACCTTC